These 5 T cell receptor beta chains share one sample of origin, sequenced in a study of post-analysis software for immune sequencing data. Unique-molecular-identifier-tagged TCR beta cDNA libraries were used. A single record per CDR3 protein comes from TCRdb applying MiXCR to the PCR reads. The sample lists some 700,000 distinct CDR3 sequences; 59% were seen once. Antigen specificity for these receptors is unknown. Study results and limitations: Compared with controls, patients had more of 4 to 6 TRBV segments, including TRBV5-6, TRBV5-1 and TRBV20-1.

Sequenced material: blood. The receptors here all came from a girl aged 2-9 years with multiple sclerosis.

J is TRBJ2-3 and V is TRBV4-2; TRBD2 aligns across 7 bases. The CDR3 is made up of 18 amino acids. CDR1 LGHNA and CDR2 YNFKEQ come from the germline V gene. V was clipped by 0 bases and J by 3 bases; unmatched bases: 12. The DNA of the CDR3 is TGTGCCAGCAGCCAAGAGTCAGAGCGGCTAGCGGCAACAGATACGCAGTATTTT. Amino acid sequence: CASSQESERLAATDTQYF.

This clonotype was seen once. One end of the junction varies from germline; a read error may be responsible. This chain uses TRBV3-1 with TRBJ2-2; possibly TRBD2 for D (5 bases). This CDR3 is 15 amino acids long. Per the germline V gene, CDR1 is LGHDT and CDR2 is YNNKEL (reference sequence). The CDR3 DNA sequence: TGTGCCAGCAGCCAGTCCGGACTGAACACCGGGGAGCCGTTTTTT. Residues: CASSQSGLNTGEPFF.

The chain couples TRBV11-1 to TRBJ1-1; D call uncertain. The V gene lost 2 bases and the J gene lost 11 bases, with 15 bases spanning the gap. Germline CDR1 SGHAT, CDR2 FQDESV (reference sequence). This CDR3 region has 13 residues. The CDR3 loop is CASSLQKNTGAFF. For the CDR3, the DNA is TGTGCCAGCAGCTTACAGAAGAACACTGGGGCTTTCTTT. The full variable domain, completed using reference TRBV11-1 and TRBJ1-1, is EAEVAQSPRYKITEKSQAVAFWCDPISGHATLYWYRQILGQGPELLVQFQDESVVDDSQLPKDRFSAERLKGVDSTLKIQPAELGDSAMYLCASSLQKNTGAFFGQGTRLTVV.

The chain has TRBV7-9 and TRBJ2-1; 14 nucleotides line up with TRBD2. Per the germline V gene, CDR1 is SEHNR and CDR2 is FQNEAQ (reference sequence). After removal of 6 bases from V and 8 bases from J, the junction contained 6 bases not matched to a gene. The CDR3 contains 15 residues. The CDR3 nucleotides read TGTGCCAGCAGGACGACTAGCGGGGGGGCCCATGAGCAGTTCTTC. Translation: CASRTTSGGAHEQFF.

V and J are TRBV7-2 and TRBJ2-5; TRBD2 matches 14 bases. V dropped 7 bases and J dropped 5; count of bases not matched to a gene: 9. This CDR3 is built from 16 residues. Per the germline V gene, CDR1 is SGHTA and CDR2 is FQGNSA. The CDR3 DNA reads TGTGCCAGCACCCAGTCGGGACTAGCGGGAGCTGAGACCCAGTACTTC. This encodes CASTQSGLAGAETQYF.